This T cell receptor beta chain originates from a study of CD8 T cells in ankylosing spondylitis. This clonotype was observed a handful of times. The antigen remains unidentified. Study results and limitations: From matched ankylosing spondylitis synovial fluid, disease-linked clones were reportedly recovered at significantly enriched levels. Within peripheral blood, clones linked to disease were CD8+ and relatively rare. In ankylosing spondylitis blood, a motif of seven to nine highly homologous TCR beta variants appeared characteristic.

The germline CDR1 and CDR2 sequences are KGHDR and SFDVKD. This CDR3 is built from 13 residues. Trimming pared 3 bases from V and 4 bases from J, leaving 9 bases between. 5'-RACE, quantitative and with molecular barcodes, yielded the TCR beta libraries. TCRdb recomputed calls from the 5' RACE reads with MiXCR, one row per CDR3 protein. The repertoire holds a few hundred thousand distinct CDR3 sequences, with roughly 18% as singletons. The source material was blood, either unsorted or a sorted T cell fraction (not recorded which). The clonotype was recovered from a male donor with ankylosing spondylitis. V usage is TRBV24-1 and J usage is TRBJ2-7; D could derive from TRBD1 or TRBD2 (5 bases each). The chain's CDR3 is CATSDQEGYEQYF. In DNA, the CDR3 is TGTGCCACCAGTGATCAAGAGGGGTACGAGCAGTACTTC.